These T cell receptor beta chains were read from a single sample in a study of T cell responses to AZD1222 COVID-19 vaccine. The data were produced by immunoSEQ multiplex PCR, yet TCRdb's version contains in-frame clones alone and is incomplete. The repertoire holds about 110,000 clones, with approximately 91% as singletons. Source: peripheral blood, taken on day 0 of MenACWY control vaccination. These receptors came from an adult in good health. Both conserved end residues are part of each CDR3. D genes are given only for firm matches.

TRBJ1-1,.,TRBV14,CASGQGRRTEAFF
TRBJ2-3,TRBD1,TRBV7-3,CASSPTPGQGAADTQYF
TRBJ2-1,.,TRBV3-1/TRBV3-2,CASSQFTKYNEQFF
TRBJ1-2,.,TRBV7-2,CASSLDYFGYTF
TRBJ2-5,.,TRBV28,CASSLVGVRKTQYF
TRBJ2-5,TRBD2,TRBV7-2,CASSLSAGGGETQYF
TRBJ1-6,.,TRBV5-4,CASSFPQGGNSPLHF
TRBJ1-1,.,TRBV4-1,CASSQQGVSMNTEAFF
TRBJ1-2,.,TRBV5-5,CASSPTTSSSEGYTF
TRBJ2-7,.,TRBV7-3,CASSLSGGLEQYF
TRBJ2-2,.,TRBV4-2,CASSPRTSPGELFF
TRBJ2-1,.,TRBV6-4,CASSLGAGQSSYNEQFF
TRBJ2-1,TRBD1,TRBV2,CASRDRVGNEQFF
TRBJ2-1,.,TRBV7-3,CASSLAGRGNEQFF
TRBJ2-5,.,TRBV7-9,CASSSDYFPQETQYF
TRBJ2-2,.,TRBV10-3,CAIEGVGGNTGELFF
TRBJ2-7,.,TRBV30,CAWRNPGLNPYEQYF
TRBJ2-1,.,TRBV28,CASSFWTAYNEQFF
TRBJ1-4,.,TRBV4-3,CASSQDTVIRSEKLFF
TRBJ1-1,.,TRBV6-2/TRBV6-3,CASSQTGPEAFF
TRBJ2-1,.,TRBV5-1,CASSGNEQFF
TRBJ1-2,TRBD1,TRBV29-1,CSGWDRGFYGYTF